The TCR beta chain described here comes from a study of human T cells and chemical hapten exposure. Study-level information: During the roughly 25-week study period, patients had diphenylcyclopropenone applied to the scalp every week. Affected patients, primarily female, had alopecia areata, totalis or universalis. Study observations and caveats: PT1 expanded TCR numbers tracked positively with patch test score.

Time point reported: pre-sensitization, week 0. Treatment described: therapeutic diphenylcyclopropenone sensitization with weekly scalp DPC. This clonotype showed up many times. Antigen specificity is unknown. The study's library attached unique molecular identifiers to single cDNA molecules. From the RACE reads, TCRdb called clonotypes with MiXCR, one entry per CDR3 protein. This sample carries approximately 260,000 distinct CDR3 sequences, approximately 7.5% of them seen once, and the ten largest clones take more than 0.95%. The trim removed 2 bases at V and 3 bases at J, leaving 6 bases unmatched. The CDR3 has 16 amino acids. The germline V gene encodes CDR1 MNHEY and CDR2 SVGEGT.

The sequencing used whole blood, collected in connection with sensitization to the hapten diphenylcyclopropenone (DPC). The sequence was collected from a man between 18 and 29 years old with alopecia areata. Some clones in this sample may be carry-over from other donors' samples. This chain uses TRBV6-2 or TRBV6-3 with TRBJ1-1, with 10 bases fitting TRBD1. The CDR3 DNA sequence: TGTGCCAGCAGTTACCAATTAGGGACAGGGGACACTGAAGCTTTCTTT. The encoded protein is CASSYQLGTGDTEAFF.